These 7 T cell receptor beta chains were sequenced from one sample in a study of cytotoxic CD8 clonotypes in ibrutinib-treated CLL. Produced via immunoSEQ multiplex PCR; TCRdb's table is partial and in-frame only. This sample yields 40,000 or so clones, of which about 70% are seen a single time; 9.5% to 13% belongs to the top ten. Sequences were derived from PBMCs, sampled at disease progression, from a patient treated with ibrutinib. The receptors stem from a human donor with chronic lymphocytic leukemia.

The genes are TRBV6-1 and TRBJ1-3, with 7 bases fitting TRBD1. Germline values: CDR1 MNHNS, CDR2 SASEGT. J gave up 2 bases and V 0 bases, and 7 bases lay outside the gene matches. CDR3 size: 17 residues. The CDR3 region is CASSEAVGGTAGNTIYF. The CDR3, as DNA: TGTGCCAGCAGTGAAGCGGTTGGGGGGACAGCTGGAAACACCATATATTTT.

The chain is built from TRBV13 and TRBJ2-1; perhaps D is TRBD1 or TRBD2 (5 bases each). Germline V gene lookup returns CDR1 PRHDT and CDR2 FYEKMQ (reference sequence). Trimming took off 5 bases at V and 4 bases at J, with 12 bases between the two ends. This CDR3 is 14 amino acids long. As DNA, the CDR3 is TGTGCCAGCAGCCACCGGGACCCGTACAATGAGCAGTTCTTC. Translated, it gives CASSHRDPYNEQFF.

This rearrangement joins TRBV30 to TRBJ2-7; 12 nucleotides align to TRBD2. CDR3 length: 14 amino acids. Germline lookup yields CDR1 GTSNPN and CDR2 SVGIG (reference sequence). V was pared by 2 bases and J by 4 bases, with 3 bases of the junction left unmatched. CDR3 coding DNA: TGTGCCTGGAGTACGACTAGCGGGGGTTACGAGCAGTACTTC. Protein sequence: CAWSTTSGGYEQYF.

The V gene is TRBV28, the J gene TRBJ1-5, with 11 bases aligning to TRBD1. This CDR3 has 15 amino acids. V lost 6 bases and J lost 4; bases outside the gene matches: 5. The germline V gene has CDR1 MDHEN and CDR2 SYDVKM. As DNA, the CDR3 is TGTGCCAGCAGCGGACAGGGGGCTGGGAATCAGCCCCAGCATTTT. Its protein product is CASSGQGAGNQPQHF.

The rearrangement joins TRBV6-6 to TRBJ2-2; TRBD1 aligns across 8 bases. In germline, CDR1 is MNHNY, CDR2 SVGAGI (reference sequence). This CDR3 contains 15 residues. With 6 bases clipped from V and 1 base from J, the junction kept 4 bases outside the gene matches. The CDR3 region is CASRPGQVNTGELFF. CDR3 nucleotides: TGTGCCAGCAGACCGGGACAGGTGAACACCGGGGAGCTGTTTTTT.

The rearrangement uses TRBV28 and TRBJ1-2; D remains ambiguous. The germline V gene encodes CDR1 MDHEN and CDR2 SYDVKM. Trimming removed 6 bases from V and 2 bases from J, with 19 bases in between. The CDR3 contains 16 residues. DNA of the CDR3: TGTGCCAGCAGATCCCCGTCGGGCCAAGGAAACTATGGCTACACCTTC. It translates to CASRSPSGQGNYGYTF.

The chain combines TRBV6-5 with TRBJ1-2; no clear D gene. Germline V gene lookup returns CDR1 MNHEY and CDR2 SVGAGI. CDR3 size: 11 residues. V was clipped by 6 bases and J by 7 bases, with 9 bases between them. The DNA for the CDR3 is TGTGCCAGCAGAGGACTGGTTGGCTACACCTTC. Translated, it gives CASRGLVGYTF.